This record looks at one T cell receptor beta chain sequence and its context. The table came from immunoSEQ multiplex PCR; TCRdb's copy has only in-frame clones and leaves some out. Here the sample spans nearly 350,000 clones, about nine tenths being singletons. The data stem from a study of blood T cell repertoires in COVID-19. Study-level information: Sites in the United States, Italy and Spain provided acute and convalescent COVID-19 samples.

Seattle enrolled patients during active infection and tracked them longitudinally. Germline V gene sequence: CDR1 GTSNPN, CDR2 SVGIG (reference sequence). There are 14 residues in the CDR3. V lost 1 base and J lost 6; bases outside the gene matches: 6. The source of this sequence is a woman in her seventies with COVID-19, enrolled during active disease. This chain joins TRBV30 and TRBJ1-5; 7 bases line up with TRBD1. The sample comprised peripheral blood. CDR3 DNA: TGTGCCTGGAGTGGAAAAGGGGGCGGTCAGCCCCAGCATTTT. Encoded protein: CAWSGKGGGQPQHF.